The 31 T cell receptor beta chains presented below share a single source sample, sequenced in a study of cytotoxic CD8 clonotypes in ibrutinib-treated CLL. The table came from immunoSEQ multiplex PCR; TCRdb's copy has only in-frame clones and leaves some out. The profile shows approximately 140,000 clones, around 90% of them singletons. Sequencing used PBMCs, obtained after 12 months of ibrutinib treatment. These receptor sequences come from a human donor with chronic lymphocytic leukemia.

This rearrangement joins TRBV11-2 to TRBJ1-2; D gene uncertain. V was pared by 5 bases and J by 0 bases, with 1 base between. The germline V gene encodes CDR1 SGHAT and CDR2 FQNNGV. The CDR3 loop spans 11 amino acids. The CDR3 loop reads CASSPNYGYTF. The CDR3 nucleotides are TGTGCCAGCAGCCCTAACTATGGCTACACCTTC.

The chain carries TRBV28 and TRBJ1-3; unclear D gene. The germline V and J ends were trimmed by 6 bases and 4 bases, with 7 bases remaining between them. The CDR3 contains 12 residues. Germline V gene sequence: CDR1 MDHEN, CDR2 SYDVKM. This chain's CDR3 is CASSRTGNTIYF. The CDR3 DNA reads TGTGCCAGCAGCCGGACCGGAAACACCATATATTTT. The variable domain in full, completed from reference TRBV28 and TRBJ1-3, reads DVKVTQSSRYLVKRTGEKVFLECVQDMDHENMFWYRQDPGLGLRLIYFSYDVKMKEKGDIPEGYSVSREKKERFSLILESASTNQTSMYLCASSRTGNTIYFGEGSWLTVV.

The chain combines TRBV7-2 with TRBJ2-1; TRBD2 matches 10 bases. Trimming took 4 bases from V and 10 from J; bases not matched to a gene: 16. This CDR3 comprises 17 residues. CDR1 is SGHTA, CDR2 FQGNSA, per germline. The CDR3 region is CASSSPPSSGRAVEQFF. The CDR3, as DNA: TGTGCCAGCAGCTCACCTCCTTCGAGCGGGAGGGCCGTGGAGCAGTTCTTC. The full variable domain, completed using reference TRBV7-2 and TRBJ2-1, is GAGVSQSPSNKVTEKGKDVELRCDPISGHTALYWYRQSLGQGLEFLIYFQGNSAPDKSGLPSDRFSAERTGGSVSTLTIQRTQQEDSAVYLCASSSPPSSGRAVEQFFGPGTRLTVL.

CDR3 nucleotides: TGTGCCAGCAGCCTCCAGGACACTGAAGCTTTCTTT. Amino acid sequence: CASSLQDTEAFF. This rearrangement joins TRBV7-9 to TRBJ1-1; no definite D call. V gave up 5 bases and J gave up 3 bases, with 7 bases separating them. CDR3 length: 12 residues. Germline V gene sequence: CDR1 SEHNR, CDR2 FQNEAQ (reference sequence).

The J gene is TRBJ1-2, the V gene TRBV28, with D tentatively TRBD1 (6 bases). Trimming removed 6 bases from V and 4 bases from J, with 9 bases in between. This CDR3 has 12 amino acids. The germline V gene has CDR1 MDHEN and CDR2 SYDVKM. CDR3 region: CASSGQLYGYTF. DNA for the CDR3: TGTGCCAGCAGCGGACAGCTCTATGGCTACACCTTC.

This clone was recorded once. The rearrangement joins TRBV7-2 to TRBJ2-1; 7 positions match TRBD2. CDR3 length: 19 amino acids. The germline gives CDR1 SGHTA, CDR2 FQGNSA. Trimming at V came to 4 bases and at J to 7 bases, leaving 22 bases not matched to a gene. The CDR3 sequence: CASSSLALPTSARRNEQFF. DNA of the CDR3: TGTGCCAGCAGCTCTCTAGCCCTCCCTACTAGCGCGAGGAGAAATGAGCAGTTCTTC. The variable domain in full, completed from reference TRBV7-2 and TRBJ2-1, reads GAGVSQSPSNKVTEKGKDVELRCDPISGHTALYWYRQSLGQGLEFLIYFQGNSAPDKSGLPSDRFSAERTGGSVSTLTIQRTQQEDSAVYLCASSSLALPTSARRNEQFFGPGTRLTVL.

The chain carries TRBV28 and TRBJ1-4; D perhaps matches TRBD1 (5 bases). Trimming left V 10 bases short and J 7 bases short, with 28 bases between. CDR3 length: 17 residues. The germline gives CDR1 MDHEN, CDR2 SYDVKM. The CDR3 DNA follows: TGTGCCACATCCGGGGGGGAAACGGGGTCACTAGGTGAAAAACTGTTTTTT. It encodes CATSGGETGSLGEKLFF.

The V and J genes are TRBV2 and TRBJ2-1; 11 bases are shared with TRBD2. The CDR3 contains 15 residues. Germline V gene data show CDR1 as SNHLY and CDR2 as FYNNEI. V shed 5 bases, J shed 9 bases, and the junction held 9 bases outside the gene matches. CDR3 sequence: CASSIAGGPESEQFF. The CDR3 coding sequence is TGTGCCAGCAGTATAGCGGGAGGGCCGGAGAGTGAGCAGTTCTTC.

The chain links TRBV5-1 to TRBJ2-2; D uncertain. This CDR3 spans 12 amino acids. Germline V CDR1 and CDR2: SGHRS, YFSETQ. The V gene lost 2 bases and the J gene lost 7 bases, with 6 bases spanning the gap. The CDR3, as DNA: TGCGCCAGCAGCTTCTCGAGCGGGGAGCTGTTTTTT. This codes for CASSFSSGELFF.

The J gene is TRBJ1-4, the V gene TRBV5-5; D gene ambiguous. The V gene lost 1 base and the J gene lost 2 bases, with 3 bases spanning the gap. Germline lookup yields CDR1 SGHKS and CDR2 YYEKEE (reference sequence). The CDR3 has 13 residues. CDR3 loop: CASSLFTNEKLFF. DNA for the CDR3: TGTGCCAGCAGCTTGTTCACTAATGAAAAACTGTTTTTT.

The genes are TRBV5-6 and TRBJ1-3; no clear D gene. CDR1 is SGHDT, CDR2 YYEEEE, per germline. Trimming took off 1 base at V and 0 bases at J, with 5 bases between the two ends. The CDR3 runs 14 residues. CDR3 sequence: CASSLYSSGNTIYF. The CDR3 DNA is TGTGCCAGCAGCTTGTACAGCTCTGGAAACACCATATATTTT. Together with reference TRBV5-6 and TRBJ1-3, the CDR3 gives the full variable domain: DAGVTQSPTHLIKTRGQQVTLRCSPKSGHDTVSWYQQALGQGPQFIFQYYEEEERQRGNFPDRFSGHQFPNYSSELNVNALLLGDSALYLCASSLYSSGNTIYFGEGSWLTVV.

The chain uses TRBV9 and TRBJ2-5, with 9 bases lining up with TRBD2. The CDR3 is 17 amino acids. Germline trimming cut 0 bases from V and 2 bases from J; bases unmatched to any gene: 8. Germline V gives CDR1 SGDLS, CDR2 YYNGEE. CDR3 sequence: CASSVGPSGTNQETQYF. CDR3 coding DNA: TGTGCCAGCAGCGTAGGCCCTAGCGGGACAAATCAAGAGACCCAGTACTTC. Using reference TRBV9 and TRBJ2-5 for the parts outside the CDR3, the full variable domain is DSGVTQTPKHLITATGQRVTLRCSPRSGDLSVYWYQQSLDQGLQFLIQYYNGEERAKGNILERFSAQQFPDLHSELNLSSLELGDSALYFCASSVGPSGTNQETQYFGPGTRLLVL.

The chain has TRBV18 and TRBJ2-1, with unresolved D. Germline CDR1 KGHSH, CDR2 LQKENI. Deletions cut 1 base from V and 7 bases from J, with 8 bases between. This CDR3 is 13 amino acids long. This CDR3 is CASSPLSRNEQFF. In DNA, the CDR3 is TGTGCCAGCTCACCACTGAGTAGGAATGAGCAGTTCTTC.

A single count supports this clone. J is TRBJ2-2 and V is TRBV10-3; 8 nucleotides match TRBD1. CDR3 length: 14 residues. Germline lookup yields CDR1 ENHRY and CDR2 SYGVKD. J lost 1 base, V lost 10 bases, and 5 bases had no gene match. The CDR3: CATRGTGNTGELFF. The CDR3 region has the DNA TGTGCCACCCGAGGGACAGGGAACACCGGGGAGCTGTTTTTT.

CDR3 residues: CASSRERAHYEQYF. CDR3 nucleotide sequence: TGTGCCAGCAGCCGGGAGCGGGCTCACTACGAGCAGTACTTC. The chain uses TRBV11-2 and TRBJ2-7, with D maybe TRBD2 (6 bases). Germline V CDR1 and CDR2: SGHAT, FQNNGV. The V gene lost 5 bases and the J gene lost 3 bases, with 14 bases spanning the gap. The CDR3 loop spans 14 amino acids.

This rearrangement joins TRBV29-1 to TRBJ2-2; the match to TRBD2 covers 8 bases. J gave up 4 bases and V 3 bases, and 7 bases lay outside the gene matches. This CDR3 comprises 15 residues. Germline V gene lookup returns CDR1 SQVTM and CDR2 ANQGSEA. For the CDR3, the DNA is TGCAGCGTTGAGCGGACCAGCGGGGGCACCGGGGAGCTGTTTTTT. Protein sequence: CSVERTSGGTGELFF.

The V call is TRBV7-3, the J call TRBJ2-7; 12 positions agree with TRBD2. The CDR3 consists of 16 residues. Germline CDR1 is SGHTA and CDR2 is FQGTGA. Trimming removed 0 bases from V and 6 bases from J; junction bases left unmatched: 6. The CDR3 DNA is TGTGCCAGCAGCTTAACGGGACTAGCGGGTAGGCGCGAGCAGTACTTC. It is translated as CASSLTGLAGRREQYF.

Only a few counts were recorded for this clone. V gene TRBV19 combines with J gene TRBJ1-3; no definite D call. The CDR3 consists of 12 residues. Germline V gene sequence: CDR1 LNHDA, CDR2 SQIVND (reference sequence). V was cut by 9 bases and J by 0 bases, with 6 bases left in between. The CDR3 bases are TGTGCCAGCCTTAGCTCTGGAAACACCATATATTTT. Translating it yields CASLSSGNTIYF.

The chain employs TRBV27 and TRBJ1-5; D possibly corresponds to TRBD1 (5 bases). Trimming removed 0 bases from V and 11 bases from J, with 11 bases in between. The CDR3 consists of 13 residues. Germline CDR1 reads MNHEY; CDR2 reads SMNVEV (reference sequence). CDR3 amino acids: CASSLSSRVAQHF. The DNA for the CDR3 is TGTGCCAGCAGTTTATCAAGCAGGGTTGCCCAGCATTTT.

The genes are TRBV11-2 and TRBJ1-4, with no clear D. From germline, CDR1 is SGHAT and CDR2 FQNNGV. V lost 5 bases and J lost 0, with 7 bases in between. This CDR3 spans 14 amino acids. CDR3 loop: CASSPTPTNEKLFF. CDR3 in DNA: TGTGCCAGCAGCCCGACACCAACTAATGAAAAACTGTTTTTT.

This clone showed up just a few times. V is TRBV7-9 and J is TRBJ1-2; no definite D call. CDR3 size: 11 residues. Germline assignment: CDR1 SEHNR and CDR2 FQNEAQ (reference sequence). The ends were cut back, 1 base at V and 9 bases at J, with 6 bases in the middle. The CDR3 loop reads CASSLGLSYTF. CDR3 coding DNA: TGTGCCAGCAGCTTAGGCTTGAGCTACACCTTC.

The J gene is TRBJ2-7, the V gene TRBV28; 8 bases agree with TRBD2. The CDR3 covers 17 residues. Germline CDR1 is MDHEN and CDR2 is SYDVKM. With 3 bases clipped from V and 3 bases from J, the junction kept 13 bases outside the gene matches. The CDR3 here is CASSFGKAGELSYEQYF. CDR3 nucleotides: TGTGCCAGCAGTTTCGGGAAAGCGGGAGAGTTAAGCTACGAGCAGTACTTC.

V and J are TRBV19 and TRBJ2-1, with 9 nucleotides matching TRBD1. The germline gives CDR1 LNHDA, CDR2 SQIVND (reference sequence). V lost 5 bases and J lost 5; bases outside the gene matches: 7. The length of the CDR3 is 15 residues. CDR3 loop: CASSPRQGGNNEQFF. CDR3 coding DNA: TGTGCCAGTAGTCCTAGACAGGGGGGGAACAATGAGCAGTTCTTC.

The chain's CDR3 is CASSRGLAGAGTQYF. Here the CDR3 DNA reads TGTGCCAGCAGCAGAGGACTAGCGGGAGCGGGTACGCAGTATTTT. The chain recombines TRBV7-9 with TRBJ2-3, with 13 bases identical to TRBD2. V lost 5 bases to trimming and J lost 8 bases; unmatched junction nucleotides: 7. Germline CDR1 reads SEHNR; CDR2 reads FQNEAQ (reference sequence). This CDR3 has 15 amino acids.

This clone has a single count. The chain is built from TRBV14 and TRBJ1-2; possibly TRBD1 for D (6 bases). Trimming left V 4 bases short and J 5 bases short, with 11 bases between. CDR1 SGHDN and CDR2 FVKESK come from the germline V gene. The CDR3 has 13 residues. The CDR3, as DNA: TGTGCCAGCAGCCCGACAGGAAAATATGGCTACACCTTC. Translation: CASSPTGKYGYTF.

As concerns this clone: This sample also contains other DNA sequences that code for the same CDR3. The V and J genes are TRBV27 and TRBJ1-5; no clear D gene. The CDR3 is made up of 13 amino acids. Germline V lookup: CDR1 MNHEY, CDR2 SMNVEV (reference sequence). Trimming stripped 3 bases from V and 4 bases from J, with 7 bases between. CDR3 DNA: TGTGCCAGCAGTTTGGGGAGAAATCAGCCCCAGCATTTT. It yields the protein CASSLGRNQPQHF.

The chain couples TRBV7-3 to TRBJ2-1; D is undetermined. Germline V lookup: CDR1 SGHTA, CDR2 FQGTGA. V lost 5 bases to trimming and J lost 6 bases, with 11 bases between them. There are 13 residues in the CDR3. CDR3 nucleotide sequence: TGTGCCAGCAGCCCCCTGCAAGGCAATGAGCAGTTCTTC. Protein: CASSPLQGNEQFF.

This clone occurred once. The rearrangement links TRBV30 to TRBJ2-3; D call uncertain. Trimming took off 2 bases at V and 1 base at J, with 16 bases between the two ends. Germline values: CDR1 GTSNPN, CDR2 SVGIG (reference sequence). The CDR3 sequence is 16 residues long. This chain's CDR3 is CAWSSRPGQRTDTQYF. Here the CDR3 DNA reads TGTGCCTGGAGTTCTCGCCCAGGTCAACGCACAGATACGCAGTATTTT.

This clone appeared once. The chain has TRBV4-3 and TRBJ2-1; 9 bases agree with TRBD2. Per the germline V gene, CDR1 is LGHNA and CDR2 is YSLEER. V lost 0 bases and J lost 6; bases outside the gene matches: 6. This CDR3 contains 16 residues. The CDR3: CASSQEGLAGTNEQFF. CDR3 in DNA: TGCGCCAGCAGCCAAGAAGGGCTAGCGGGGACCAATGAGCAGTTCTTC.

The chain employs TRBV7-2 and TRBJ2-1; 11 bases line up with TRBD2. CDR1 is SGHTA and CDR2 is FQGNSA in the germline V gene. This CDR3 is built from 16 residues. V was clipped by 3 bases and J by 6 bases; unmatched bases: 7. The CDR3 reads CASSLNIAGGSNEQFF. DNA of the CDR3: TGTGCCAGCAGCTTGAATATAGCGGGAGGGAGCAATGAGCAGTTCTTC.

This rearrangement joins TRBV7-2 to TRBJ1-2, with TRBD1 as a possible D gene (5 bases). Trimming left V 5 bases short and J 4 bases short, with 14 bases between. The CDR3 is 14 residues long. Germline V gene data show CDR1 as SGHTA and CDR2 as FQGNSA. The CDR3 spells CASSTRQISYGYTF. CDR3 coding DNA: TGTGCCAGCAGCACCAGACAGATTAGCTATGGCTACACCTTC.